Listed here is a single TCR beta chain. Per the original data handling: Nucleated cell number was recorded as an estimate derived from reference gene primer amplification. TCRdb's table, derived via immunoSEQ multiplex PCR, lists solely in-frame clones and lacks some. The DNA gave D and trimming, while V, J and clone size come from that table. The sample lists 90,000 to 140,000 clones, around 81% occurring once. The source of the sample is a study of blood T cell repertoires in COVID-19. Overall study context: Collection of acute and convalescent COVID-19 samples took place in the United States, Italy and Spain. T cells, B-cell-depleted T cells, or PBMCs provided the cDNA or gDNA that served as material.

CDR1 and CDR2 from the germline V gene are SGHTA and FQGNSA. V dropped 3 bases and J dropped 7; count of bases not matched to a gene: 9. The CDR3 runs 16 residues. The sample consisted of peripheral blood. The chain has TRBV7-2 and TRBJ2-2; 9 nucleotides line up with TRBD2. The TCR comes from a man older than 75 with acute or convalescent COVID-19. CDR3 coding DNA: TGTGCCAGCAGCTTTAGCGGGAGCGGAGTAGGCGGGGAGCTGTTTTTT. Protein product: CASSFSGSGVGGELFF.